The 19 T cell receptor beta chains below all came from one sample that was sequenced in a study of graft-versus-host responses after intestinal transplantation. Antigens for these TCRs are unknown. Generated by immunoSEQ multiplex PCR, the TCRdb table keeps only in-frame clones and is missing some. The top ten clones hold roughly 0.2% of a sample with roughly 97,000 clones, 91% of them seen once. This sample comprised unstimulated CD4+ T cells sorted from spleen or lymph node cells, obtained before transplant. Source of these receptors: a human donor who was the organ donor for an intestinal transplant.

Concerning this clone itself: Within the sample, other DNA sequences also encode this same CDR3. This chain links TRBV29-1 with TRBJ2-7; 9 positions match TRBD1. CDR1 and CDR2 (germline): SQVTM, ANQGSEA. The CDR3 totals 13 residues. The ends lost 6 bases at V and 0 bases at J; junction bases unmatched: 3. CDR3 loop: CSVGQGASYEQYF. CDR3 nucleotide sequence: TGCAGCGTGGGACAGGGTGCCTCCTACGAGCAGTACTTC.

Only one count was recorded for this clone. The chain joins TRBV10-1 to TRBJ1-2; 8 bases are shared with TRBD1. Unmatched junction bases numbered 9, after V lost 4 bases and J lost 5 bases. The CDR3 has 15 residues. The germline V gene encodes CDR1 WNHNN and CDR2 SYGVQD (reference sequence). CDR3 sequence (DNA): TGCGCCAGCAGTGCACCCAGGGGGCGCAAGTATGGCTACACCTTC. This translates into CASSAPRGRKYGYTF.

The chain joins TRBV11-2 to TRBJ1-6; 10 nucleotides line up with TRBD1. V lost 4 bases and J lost 9; bases outside the gene matches: 15. The CDR3 is 18 residues long. Per the germline V gene, CDR1 is SGHAT and CDR2 is FQNNGV. The CDR3 sequence is CASSSRDRGGFYFSPLHF. DNA for the CDR3: TGTGCCAGCAGCTCCCGGGACAGGGGAGGCTTTTATTTTTCACCCCTCCACTTT.

The chain uses TRBV5-4 and TRBJ2-2; 8 bases line up with TRBD1. In germline, CDR1 is SGHNT, CDR2 YYREEE (reference sequence). V shed 1 base and J 6 bases; nucleotides not matched to a gene: 11. This CDR3 comprises 17 residues. For the CDR3, the DNA is TGTGCCAGCAGCTTGTTGCACAGGGAGGACAGGGCCGGGGAGCTGTTTTTT. Its translation: CASSLLHREDRAGELFF.

The DNA for the CDR3 is TGCGCCAGCAGCCAAGACCCCAGCGGGGGGGGCCGGGCAGATACGCAGTATTTT. Protein product: CASSQDPSGGGRADTQYF. The chain links TRBV4-3 to TRBJ2-3, with 10 bases matching TRBD2. V lost 0 bases and J lost 4; bases outside the gene matches: 10. Germline V gives CDR1 LGHNA, CDR2 YSLEER. The CDR3 is made up of 18 amino acids.

V usage is TRBV11-2 and J usage is TRBJ2-2, with a tentative D call TRBD1 (6 bases). The CDR3 runs 13 residues. V lost 7 bases and J 2 bases, leaving 8 bases between the germline ends. Germline V gene lookup returns CDR1 SGHAT and CDR2 FQNNGV. The CDR3 loop is CASMGQNTGELFF. In DNA form, the CDR3 reads TGTGCCAGCATGGGACAAAACACCGGGGAGCTGTTTTTT.

CDR3 protein: CATQCGGFEQYF. Written as DNA, the CDR3 is TGTGCCACTCAGTGTGGGGGGTTCGAGCAGTACTTC. This sequence joins TRBV19 and TRBJ2-7, with D perhaps TRBD2 (6 bases). Germline V gene lookup returns CDR1 LNHDA and CDR2 SQIVND (reference sequence). The CDR3 extends over 12 amino acids. The V end lost 10 bases, the J end lost 6 bases, and 16 bases lay between the germline ends.

This chain joins TRBV28 and TRBJ2-1, with 7 bases matching TRBD1. The CDR3 contains 15 residues. CDR1 MDHEN and CDR2 SYDVKM come from the germline V gene. V shed 6 bases and J 5 bases; nucleotides not matched to a gene: 10. The CDR3 DNA sequence: TGTGCCAGCAGGCAGCCGGGGACAGTACACAATGAGCAGTTCTTC. Amino acids: CASRQPGTVHNEQFF.

The V and J genes are TRBV27 and TRBJ1-4; no firm D call. Germline CDR1 and CDR2: MNHEY and SMNVEV (reference sequence). The V end lost 4 bases, the J end lost 0 bases, and 15 bases lay between the germline ends. The CDR3 consists of 17 residues. The CDR3 region has the DNA TGTGCCAGCAGTTCGGTGTCCCCACTTGCAACTAATGAAAAACTGTTTTTT. Amino acid sequence: CASSSVSPLATNEKLFF.

The chain combines TRBV6-1 with TRBJ1-2; D unclear. V lost 2 bases to trimming and J lost 8 bases, with 12 bases between them. Germline loops: CDR1 MNHNS, CDR2 SASEGT. The length of the CDR3 is 13 residues. In DNA form, the CDR3 reads TGTGCCAGCAGTGAAAGTGGTCGTCAGGGCTACACCTTC. Protein sequence: CASSESGRQGYTF.

J is TRBJ1-1 and V is TRBV10-3; 7 bases are shared with TRBD1. Germline V gene lookup returns CDR1 ENHRY and CDR2 SYGVKD. The CDR3 contains 14 residues. The V gene end was trimmed by 0 bases and the J gene end by 10 bases; junction bases not matched to a gene: 8. The chain's CDR3 is CAISESDVAGGAFF. CDR3 sequence (DNA): TGTGCCATCAGTGAGTCGGATGTGGCAGGGGGAGCTTTCTTT.

The genes are TRBV19 and TRBJ2-3; 10 bases line up with TRBD1. V lost 7 bases to trimming and J lost 3 bases; unmatched junction nucleotides: 7. In germline, CDR1 is LNHDA, CDR2 SQIVND (reference sequence). This CDR3 contains 15 residues. The CDR3 spells CASKKGQGRTDTQYF. The CDR3 DNA follows: TGTGCCAGTAAAAAGGGACAGGGGAGAACAGATACGCAGTATTTT. Combining the CDR3 with reference TRBV19 and TRBJ2-3 gives the whole variable domain DGGITQSPKYLFRKEGQNVTLSCEQNLNHDAMYWYRQDPGQGLRLIYYSQIVNDFQKGDIAEGYSVSREKKESFPLTVTSAQKNPTAFYLCASKKGQGRTDTQYFGPGTRLTVL.

The DNA for the CDR3 is TGTGCCAGCAGTATTTCGAGGGCGGGCCAGCCCCAGCATTTT. Translated, it gives CASSISRAGQPQHF. This sequence joins TRBV6-5 and TRBJ1-5, with D uncertain. Germline values: CDR1 MNHEY, CDR2 SVGAGI. The CDR3 is 14 amino acids. Deletions cut 5 bases from V and 7 bases from J, with 15 bases between.

The rearrangement links TRBV7-2 to TRBJ1-3; D remains ambiguous. Trimming took 5 bases from V and 0 from J, leaving 11 bases between them. Germline V gene data show CDR1 as SGHTA and CDR2 as FQGNSA. The CDR3 consists of 15 residues. The CDR3 region is CASSPGSYSGNTIYF. In DNA form, the CDR3 reads TGTGCCAGCAGCCCGGGGAGCTACTCTGGAAACACCATATATTTT.

This chain joins TRBV18 and TRBJ2-7; D is perhaps TRBD1 (6 bases). The V end lost 4 bases, the J end lost 5 bases, and 18 bases lay between the germline ends. The CDR3 runs to 15 residues. CDR1 is KGHSH, CDR2 LQKENI, per germline. This CDR3 is CASSRDGAGVHEQYF. The CDR3 coding sequence is TGTGCCAGCTCACGAGACGGAGCAGGGGTCCACGAGCAGTACTTC.

The genes are TRBV28 and TRBJ1-2; tentatively, D is TRBD1 (6 bases). Trimming took 4 bases from V and 1 from J, leaving 13 bases between them. The CDR3 has 15 amino acids. Germline V lookup: CDR1 MDHEN, CDR2 SYDVKM. The CDR3 protein is CASSYLQGNNYGYTF. The CDR3 DNA follows: TGTGCCAGCAGTTACCTACAGGGAAATAACTATGGCTACACCTTC.

CDR3 residues: CASRDRGVMNSPLHF. The CDR3 coding sequence is TGTGCCAGCAGGGACAGGGGAGTTATGAATTCACCCCTCCACTTT. The chain links TRBV27 to TRBJ1-6; TRBD1 agrees at 9 bases. The CDR3 extends over 15 amino acids. V dropped 6 bases and J dropped 7; count of bases not matched to a gene: 7. Per the germline V gene, CDR1 is MNHEY and CDR2 is SMNVEV (reference sequence).

This chain uses TRBV7-3 with TRBJ2-1; D is possibly TRBD2 (5 bases). The CDR3 is 15 residues long. V was shortened by 1 base and J by 4 bases, with 11 bases between the two germline ends. Per germline, CDR1 SGHTA and CDR2 FQGTGA. The chain's CDR3 is CASSLNLAGYNEQFF. The CDR3 DNA is TGTGCCAGCAGCTTAAACCTAGCAGGATACAATGAGCAGTTCTTC.

For this clone: One end of the junction does not line up with germline, which may come from a read error. This sample includes further DNA sequences coding for the same CDR3. The chain links TRBV7-7 to TRBJ2-7; TRBD2 matches 8 bases. Germline V gene lookup returns CDR1 SSHAT and CDR2 FNYEAQ (reference sequence). CDR3 size: 15 residues. As DNA, the CDR3 is TGTGCTAGCAGCCCTGGACTAGCAGACTCCTACGAGCAGTACTTC. As protein: CASSPGLADSYEQYF.